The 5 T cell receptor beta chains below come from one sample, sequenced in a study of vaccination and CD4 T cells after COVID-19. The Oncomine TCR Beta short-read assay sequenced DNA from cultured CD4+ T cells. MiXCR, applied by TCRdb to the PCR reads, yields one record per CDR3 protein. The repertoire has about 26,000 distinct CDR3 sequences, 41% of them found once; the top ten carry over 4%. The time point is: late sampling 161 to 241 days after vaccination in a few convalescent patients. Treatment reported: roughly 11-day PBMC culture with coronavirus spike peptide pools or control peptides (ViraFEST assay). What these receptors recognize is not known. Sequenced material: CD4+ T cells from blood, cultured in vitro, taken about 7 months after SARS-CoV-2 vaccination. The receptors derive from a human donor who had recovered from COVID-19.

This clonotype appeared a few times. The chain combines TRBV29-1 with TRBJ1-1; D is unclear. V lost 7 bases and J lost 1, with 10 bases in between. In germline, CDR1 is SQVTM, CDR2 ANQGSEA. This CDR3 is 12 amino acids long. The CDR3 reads CSADRQNTEAFF. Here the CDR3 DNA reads TGCAGCGCCGACCGACAGAACACTGAAGCTTTCTTT.

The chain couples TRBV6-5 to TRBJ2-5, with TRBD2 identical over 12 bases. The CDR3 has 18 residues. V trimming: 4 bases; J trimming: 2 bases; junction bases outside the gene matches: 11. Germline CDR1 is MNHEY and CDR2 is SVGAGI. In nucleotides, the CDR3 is TGTGCCAGCAGTTCCCCGCCGGGACTAGCGGGCAGTCAAGAGACCCAGTACTTC. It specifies CASSSPPGLAGSQETQYF.

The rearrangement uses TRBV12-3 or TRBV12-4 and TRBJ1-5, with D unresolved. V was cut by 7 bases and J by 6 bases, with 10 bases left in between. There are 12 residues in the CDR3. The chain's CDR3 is CASISPGQPQHF. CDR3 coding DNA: TGTGCCAGCATCTCGCCGGGTCAGCCCCAGCATTTT.

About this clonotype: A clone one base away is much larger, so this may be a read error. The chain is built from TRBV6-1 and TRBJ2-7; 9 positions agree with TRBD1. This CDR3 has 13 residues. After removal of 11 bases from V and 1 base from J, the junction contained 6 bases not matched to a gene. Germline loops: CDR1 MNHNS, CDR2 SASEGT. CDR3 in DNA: TGTGCCGGTGGGACAGGGCGATCCTACGAGCAGTACTTC. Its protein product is CAGGTGRSYEQYF.

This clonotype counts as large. The CDR3 here is CASSYNWVDGYTF. In DNA, the CDR3 is TGTGCCAGCAGTTACAATTGGGTGGATGGCTACACCTTC. This chain uses TRBV6-5 with TRBJ1-2; D gene unclear. Trimming stripped 2 bases from V and 6 bases from J, with 10 bases between. Germline V gene data show CDR1 as MNHEY and CDR2 as SVGAGI. The CDR3 consists of 13 residues.